The clone carrying this T cell receptor beta chain was picked up one time. This sample is drawn from a study of blood T cell repertoires in COVID-19. At the level of the study: Specimens from acute and convalescent COVID-19 originated in the United States, Italy and Spain. From T cells, B-cell-depleted T cells, or PBMCs came the material, which was cDNA or gDNA.

Under the authors' procedure: Scientists estimated how many nucleated cells there were by amplifying reference gene primers. Generated by immunoSEQ multiplex PCR, the TCRdb table keeps only in-frame clones and is missing some. V, J and clone size are those of that table, while D and trimming were read from the DNA. The sample shows 70,000 to 80,000 clones, around 93% of them seen only once. Trimming removed 6 bases from V and 0 bases from J; junction bases left unmatched: 14. Germline V CDR1 and CDR2: SNHLY, FYNNEI. The CDR3 is 19 residues long. What was sequenced was peripheral blood. The gene calls are TRBV2 and TRBJ2-4; 10 nucleotides align to TRBD1. The receptor's source is an older woman with active COVID-19. CDR3 sequence reads: CASRMDRGIARVAKNIQYF. CDR3 sequence (DNA): TGTGCCAGCAGGATGGACAGGGGGATAGCTCGAGTAGCCAAAAACATTCAGTACTTC.